A selection of T cell receptor beta chains follows, all from one sample in a study of OX40 agonist ivuxolimab in advanced cancers. Repertoires were generated with immunoSEQ multiplex PCR, while TCRdb's copy carries only in-frame clones and drops some. The data hold 70,000 or so clones, with approximately 80% observed a single time. Sequences were derived from CD4+ or CD8+ T cells sorted from blood, sampled in a trial of the OX40 agonist ivuxolimab. The source is an adult with an advanced solid tumor such as melanoma, head and neck, liver or kidney cancer. Each CDR3 is given with its conserved first and last residue.

V	J	CDR3
TRBV18	TRBJ2-7	CASSPFLAGGLDEQYF
TRBV18	TRBJ1-1	CASSPTGGNTEAFF
TRBV28	TRBJ2-7	CASTRGQGGSHEQYF
TRBV7-7	TRBJ2-2	CASSSFSNTGELFF
TRBV7-2	TRBJ1-1	CASSSDSLNTEAFF
TRBV19	TRBJ2-3	CASSAKRGHSTDTQYF
TRBV28	TRBJ1-1	CASSLSGQPNTEAFF
TRBV27	TRBJ1-6	CASSFGTGGNSPLHF
TRBV11-2	TRBJ1-4	CASGGTALFF
TRBV9	TRBJ2-7	CASSLDAGIPREQYF
TRBV28	TRBJ2-4	CASSLGVTKNIQYF
TRBV7-9	TRBJ2-1	CASSQGSGAYNEQFF
TRBV5-6	TRBJ1-5	CASSLGPTVNQPQHF
TRBV6-5	TRBJ2-7	CASLPVARGAYEQYF
TRBV4-2	TRBJ1-1	CASSQDRGDRETEAFF
TRBV6-5	TRBJ1-6	CASSQGSWGNSPLHF
TRBV4-1	TRBJ1-1	CASSQYRSERDTEAFF
TRBV7-8	TRBJ1-4	CASSLQGVSEKLFF
TRBV9	TRBJ2-3	CASSVVDSTDTQYF
TRBV15	TRBJ2-4	CATSRDGPLSIQYF
TRBV18	TRBJ2-1	CASSRTSGYNEQFF
TRBV9	TRBJ1-3	CASSGGQGAFSRNTIYF
TRBV10-3	TRBJ2-7	CAISTGSSYEQYF
TRBV7-6	TRBJ1-3	CASSAAAGPGNTIYF
TRBV10-3	TRBJ2-1	CAISESAEGNEQFF
TRBV19	TRBJ2-2	CASGGNQNTGELFF
TRBV2	TRBJ2-2	CASVQGVNTGELFF
TRBV2	TRBJ2-7	CASSGTGDYEQYF
TRBV7-6	TRBJ2-3	CASSGAGDTQYF
TRBV9	TRBJ2-7	CASSGALTGLPYEQYF
TRBV12-5	TRBJ2-5	CASGLAGGETQYF
TRBV10-2	TRBJ2-1	CASMPSSGSYNEQFF
TRBV18	TRBJ2-2	CASSRDTGELFF
TRBV6-6	TRBJ1-1	CASTAGGRTEAFF
TRBV30	TRBJ1-1	CAWSITQNTEAFF
TRBV18	TRBJ1-5	CASSPGRDQPQHF
TRBV5-4	TRBJ2-3	CASSLAGRGVTDTQYF
TRBV6-1	TRBJ2-3	CASSEIAGGSTDTQYF
TRBV6-5	TRBJ1-2	CASSYNLGDGRYTF
TRBV25-1	TRBJ1-2	CASSEYSSYGYTF
TRBV5-5	TRBJ1-2	CASSPPGTGAFGYTF
TRBV21-1	TRBJ1-2	CASSKVRGFRAPGYGYTF
TRBV6-1	TRBJ1-1	CASSEFVGLNTEAFF
TRBV5-8	TRBJ2-7	CASSLDVGYEQYF
TRBV5-1	TRBJ1-4	CASSLRVGDEKLFF
TRBV28	TRBJ2-7	CASRGTTLEQYF
TRBV19	TRBJ2-2	CASSIAGPDAGELFF
TRBV5-1	TRBJ2-7	CASINLAGALMSYEQYF
TRBV7-6	TRBJ2-2	CASSLWGAQNTGELFF
TRBV27	TRBJ2-3	CASSVGLAGADTQYF
TRBV18	TRBJ1-5	CASNGQGKNQPQHF
TRBV6-1	TRBJ1-5	CASSARPSNQPQHF